Listed below are T cell receptor beta chains from one sample, sequenced in a study of T cells in Graves' hyperthyroidism and ophthalmopathy. TCRdb itself ran the multiplex PCR reads through MiXCR, one entry per CDR3 protein. The sample has around 210,000 distinct CDR3 sequences, 17% seen once. The sequenced sample consisted of blood. These receptors were obtained from a woman aged 45-59 years with Graves' hyperthyroidism. CDR3s include the opening cysteine and the closing phenylalanine or tryptophan. A D gene is named only where the DNA matches it firmly. Clone size, where shown, is once, few, many, or a class for clones that have expanded.

>TRBV27|TRBD1|few|TRBJ2-7
TGTGCCAGCAGTTTTGCAGGGGGCGCTTCTTACGAGCAGTACTTC
CASSFAGGASYEQYF
>TRBV20-1|NA|many|TRBJ2-3
TGCAGTGCTTCCGGACTGAGCACAGATACGCAGTATTTT
CSASGLSTDTQYF
>TRBV7-2|NA|many|TRBJ2-7
TGTGCCAGCAGCCTCCGGCCGGGCCCCGAGCAGTACTTC
CASSLRPGPEQYF
>TRBV3-1|NA|many|TRBJ1-5
TGTGCCAGCAGTCCCGGGGGAAGAAATCAGCCCCAGCATTTT
CASSPGGRNQPQHF
>TRBV29-1|TRBD1|NA|TRBJ1-2
TGCAGCGTTGAACCTACAACAGGGGTTTATGGCTACACCTTC
CSVEPTTGVYGYTF
>TRBV5-6|TRBD1|many|TRBJ2-3
TGTGCCAGCACCCCGGGACAGGGGGCGCTCCCAGATACGCAGTATTTT
CASTPGQGALPDTQYF
>TRBV29-1|TRBD1|few|TRBJ1-1
TGCAGCGTTGAAGATGATCTTTTTGGGGACAGGGGGATCACTGAAGCTTTCTTT
CSVEDDLFGDRGITEAFF
>TRBV11-3|NA|many|TRBJ2-7
TGTGCCAGCAGCGAAACCCGAGAGCAGTACTTC
CASSETREQYF
>TRBV28|TRBD1|many|TRBJ1-5
TGTGCCAGCAGTTTTCCACAGGGGGTGAATCAGCCCCAGCATTTT
CASSFPQGVNQPQHF
>TRBV2|NA|many|TRBJ1-6
TGTGCCAGCGGCCAAGACTATAATTCACCCCTCCACTTT
CASGQDYNSPLHF
>TRBV11-2|TRBD2|NA|TRBJ2-2
TGTGCCAGCAGCCTCAGCGGGAGAGGTACCGGGGAGCTGTTTTTT
CASSLSGRGTGELFF
>TRBV5-1|NA|few|TRBJ2-7
TGCGCCAGCAGCATCCCCGGGACACTCTACGAGCAGTACTTC
CASSIPGTLYEQYF
>TRBV7-2|NA|many|TRBJ1-5
TGTGCCAGCAGCTTAGAATCCAGGAACAATCAGCCCCAGCATTTT
CASSLESRNNQPQHF
>TRBV10-1|NA|many|TRBJ1-1
TGCGCCAGCAGTGAGTCATCAGGGGTCACTGAAGCTTTCTTT
CASSESSGVTEAFF
>TRBV6-5|NA|few|TRBJ2-4
TGTGCCAGCAGTTATAGTCCCAGAGCCAAAAACATTCAGTACTTC
CASSYSPRAKNIQYF
>TRBV20-1|TRBD2|NA|TRBJ2-7
TGCAGTGCTAGAGATCCCTCCCAGCGGGAGGGTTACGAGCAGTACTTC
CSARDPSQREGYEQYF
>TRBV29-1|NA|NA|TRBJ1-2
TGCAGCGCCACGACGGCAGCTTTTGGCTACACCTTC
CSATTAAFGYTF
>TRBV6-6|NA|few|TRBJ1-5
TGTGCCAGCAGTTACGAGGGGAGGCAGCCCCAGCATTTT
CASSYEGRQPQHF
>TRBV20-1|NA|many|TRBJ2-1
TGCAGTGCTAGATCTAGGACTACCCTCAATGAGCAGTTCTTC
CSARSRTTLNEQFF
>TRBV15|NA|NA|TRBJ1-4
TGTGCCACCAGCCCGCTGCGGACAGATAATGAAAAACTGTTTTTT
CATSPLRTDNEKLFF
>TRBV20-1|NA|many|TRBJ1-1
TGCAGTGCTAGCCCAGAGAACACTGAAGCTTTCTTT
CSASPENTEAFF
>TRBV19|TRBD1|NA|TRBJ2-2
TGTGCCGGAAGGGACAGGGGGAGCACCGGGGAGCTGTTTTTT
CAGRDRGSTGELFF
>TRBV7-9|TRBD2|many|TRBJ2-1
TGTGCCAGCAGCCGCTTACCGGGACTAGCGGGAGTAGTATTTGTGGACAATGAGCAGTTCTTC
CASSRLPGLAGVVFVDNEQFF
>TRBV6-9|TRBD2|few|TRBJ2-7
TGTGCCAGCAGTTACCATCCGGGACTAGATTACGAGCAGTACTTC
CASSYHPGLDYEQYF
>TRBV4-1|TRBD2|few|TRBJ2-1
TGCGCCAGCAGCCAAGCTCAGCGGGAGGGGAATGAGCAGTTCTTC
CASSQAQREGNEQFF
>TRBV6-6|TRBD1|many|TRBJ1-2
TGTGCCAGCAGTTACAGGGGACAGTTCTATGGCTACACCTTC
CASSYRGQFYGYTF
>TRBV7-3|NA|many|TRBJ2-1
TGTGCCAGCAACCTTGGAACAAGCTGGGACAATGAGCAGTTCTTC
CASNLGTSWDNEQFF
>TRBV12-3/TRBV12-4|NA|NA|TRBJ1-1
TGTGCCAGCAGTTTAGCCTTGGACCTCCGGGAAGCTTTCTTT
CASSLALDLREAFF
>TRBV20-1|NA|NA|TRBJ1-2
TGCGGTGCAATGCAGGGCTATGGCTACACCTTC
CGAMQGYGYTF
>TRBV27|NA|few|TRBJ1-3
TGTGCCAGCAGTTTATACAGGGATTCTGGAAACACCATATATTTT
CASSLYRDSGNTIYF
>TRBV27|TRBD2|many|TRBJ2-7
TGTGCCAGCAGTTTAGCTAGCGGGAGTTACGAGCAGTACTTC
CASSLASGSYEQYF
>TRBV2|TRBD1|few|TRBJ2-2
TGTGCCAGCAGTCGGGACAGTTCATCGAACACCGGGGAGCTGTTTTTT
CASSRDSSSNTGELFF
>TRBV28|NA|many|TRBJ2-7
TGTGCCAGCAGTCAGGCTGGACCGGTACTGCCCTACGAGCAGTACTTC
CASSQAGPVLPYEQYF
>TRBV7-3|NA|many|TRBJ1-1
TGTGCCAGCAGCCCGCGTCCGAACACTGAAGCTTTCTTT
CASSPRPNTEAFF
>TRBV12-3/TRBV12-4|NA|many|TRBJ2-6
TGTGCCAGCAGTCGGCCCCTTCTTGGGGCCAACGTCCTGACTTTC
CASSRPLLGANVLTF
>TRBV6-1|NA|many|TRBJ1-1
TGTGCCAGCAGTCGTTCTATGGGACGGACGACGAACACTGAAGCTTTCTTT
CASSRSMGRTTNTEAFF
>TRBV19|NA|NA|TRBJ1-5
TGTGCCAGTAGTATGCGGGGCGCGGGTAGCAATCAGCCCCAGCATTTT
CASSMRGAGSNQPQHF
>TRBV6-1|TRBD1|many|TRBJ2-1
TGTGCCAGCAGTTACGTGGGACAGGTCAATGAGCAGTTCTTC
CASSYVGQVNEQFF
>TRBV9|TRBD2|NA|TRBJ2-1
TGTGCCAGCAGCGAGAGGGAGGGGAGCGGTTCCTACAATGAGCAGTTCTTC
CASSEREGSGSYNEQFF
>TRBV6-1|NA|few|TRBJ1-6
TGTGCCAGCAGTTCTACCGGGAACTCCTATAATTCACCCCTCCACTTT
CASSSTGNSYNSPLHF
>TRBV12-3/TRBV12-4|NA|few|TRBJ1-5
TGTGCCAGCAGTCTCGGAAGGAAACAAGGAGGTAGCAATCAGCCCCAGCATTTT
CASSLGRKQGGSNQPQHF
>TRBV4-1|TRBD2|many|TRBJ2-1
TGCGCCAGCAGCCAAGGCGGGAGGGCCTGGAATGAGCAGTTCTTC
CASSQGGRAWNEQFF
>TRBV7-9|NA|many|TRBJ2-1
TGTGCCAGCAGCTTAGCGGCAGGGAGGAATGAGCAGTTCTTC
CASSLAAGRNEQFF
>TRBV20-1|NA|NA|TRBJ2-3
TGCAGTGCTAGACCCCCGGGAGATACGCAGTATTTT
CSARPPGDTQYF
>TRBV6-1|TRBD1|few|TRBJ1-2
TGTGCCAGCACCAACAGGGGAAACTATGGCTACACCTTC
CASTNRGNYGYTF
>TRBV6-1|TRBD1|many|TRBJ2-2
TGTGCCAGCAGGACAGGGTCAGGCACCGGGGAGCTGTTTTTT
CASRTGSGTGELFF
>TRBV7-8|NA|many|TRBJ1-1
TGTGCCAGCAGCTACGGAGGGAACACTGAAGCTTTCTTT
CASSYGGNTEAFF
>TRBV5-1|TRBD2|few|TRBJ2-1
TGCGCCAGCAGCTCCCAAACTAGCGGGAGCCACAATGAGCAGTTCTTC
CASSSQTSGSHNEQFF
>TRBV12-3/TRBV12-4|NA|NA|TRBJ1-3
TGTGCCAGCAGTTACGGACAGTCTGGAAACACCATATATTTT
CASSYGQSGNTIYF
>TRBV5-1|NA|many|TRBJ1-5
TGCGCCAGCAGCTTTAAGGCAACTAATCAGCCCCAGCATTTT
CASSFKATNQPQHF
>TRBV12-3/TRBV12-4|TRBD1|many|TRBJ1-2
TGTGCCAGCAACCCGACAGGGGGCTATGGCTACACCTTC
CASNPTGGYGYTF
>TRBV6-5|NA|NA|TRBJ1-6
TGTGCCAGCAGTTACCAGGGAAAAAATTCACCCCTCCACTTT
CASSYQGKNSPLHF
>TRBV6-1|NA|many|TRBJ1-5
TGTGCCAGCATGCCTGAACGGGTTTATAGCAATCAGCCCCAGCATTTT
CASMPERVYSNQPQHF